This is a list of T cell receptor beta chains from one sample in a study of blood T cell repertoires in COVID-19. The repertoire was sequenced with immunoSEQ multiplex PCR; TCRdb's copy has only in-frame clones and lacks some. The sample lists 350,000 to 450,000 clones, about nine tenths occurring once. Sequencing was carried out using PBMCs or T cells enriched from blood (not recorded which). The receptors stem from a woman aged 40 to 55 who had been exposed to COVID-19. Both conserved end residues are trimmed from each CDR3. The order of the fields is J gene, V gene, D gene, CDR3 protein. The D gene is left open where the match is weak.

>TRBJ1-1|TRBV7-6|.
ASSRTGREDTEAF
>TRBJ2-2|TRBV7-9|.
ASSLKGGPQLF
>TRBJ2-3|TRBV2|TRBD2
ASSLGLAGSGGTQY
>TRBJ1-1|TRBV30|.
AWSGDNTEAF
>TRBJ2-7|TRBV5-4|.
ASSLGASNYEQY
>TRBJ2-3|TRBV5-6|TRBD2
ASSWPGTSGGKDTQY
>TRBJ1-2|TRBV30|.
AWTSGQRSNYGYT
>TRBJ2-7|TRBV27|TRBD2
ASSPPGLAGGPGEQY
>TRBJ2-1|TRBV27|TRBD2
ASSSYLAGGPAEQF
>TRBJ2-7|TRBV9|.
ASSAPTGEVYEQY
>TRBJ2-7|TRBV9|TRBD2
ASSVAPLAGDYEQY
>TRBJ1-2|TRBV10-3|.
AISESNRNYGYT